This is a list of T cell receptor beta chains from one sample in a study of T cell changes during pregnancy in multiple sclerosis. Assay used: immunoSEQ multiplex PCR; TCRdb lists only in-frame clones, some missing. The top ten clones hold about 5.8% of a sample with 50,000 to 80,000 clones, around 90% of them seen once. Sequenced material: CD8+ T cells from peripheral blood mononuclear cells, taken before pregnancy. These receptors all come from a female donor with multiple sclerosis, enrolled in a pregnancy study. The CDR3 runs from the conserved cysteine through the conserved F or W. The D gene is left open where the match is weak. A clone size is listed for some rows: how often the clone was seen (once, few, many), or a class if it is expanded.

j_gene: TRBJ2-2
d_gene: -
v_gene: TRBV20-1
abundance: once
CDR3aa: CSAPLTGELFF
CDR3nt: TGCAGTGCTCCGTTGACCGGGGAGCTGTTTTTT

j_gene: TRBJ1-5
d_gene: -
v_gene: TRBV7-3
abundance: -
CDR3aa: CASSLDSPYQPQHF
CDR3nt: TGTGCCAGCAGCCTGGACAGTCCCTATCAGCCCCAGCATTTT

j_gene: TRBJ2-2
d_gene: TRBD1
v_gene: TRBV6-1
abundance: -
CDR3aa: CASSVLTGITGELFF
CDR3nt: TGTGCCAGCAGTGTCCTGACAGGGATCACCGGGGAGCTGTTTTTT

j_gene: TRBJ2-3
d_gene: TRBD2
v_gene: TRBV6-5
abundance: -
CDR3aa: CASSLNAGGFDTQYF
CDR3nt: TGTGCCAGCAGTTTGAACGCGGGGGGCTTCGATACGCAGTATTTT

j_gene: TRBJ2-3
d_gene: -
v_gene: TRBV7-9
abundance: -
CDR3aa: CASGWGEVHTQYF
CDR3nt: TGTGCCAGCGGGTGGGGGGAGGTACATACGCAGTATTTT

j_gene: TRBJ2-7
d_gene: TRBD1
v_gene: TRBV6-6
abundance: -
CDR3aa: CASNPSGQLTYEQYF
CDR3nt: TGTGCCAGCAACCCTTCGGGACAGCTGACCTACGAGCAGTACTTC

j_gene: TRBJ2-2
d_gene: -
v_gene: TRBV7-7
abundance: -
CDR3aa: CASSASVTGELFF
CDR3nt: TGTGCTAGCAGCGCTAGCGTGACCGGGGAGCTGTTTTTT

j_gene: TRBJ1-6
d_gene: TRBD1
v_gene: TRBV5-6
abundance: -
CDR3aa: CASLQGGYNSPLHF
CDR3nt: TGTGCCAGTCTACAGGGGGGGTATAATTCACCCCTCCACTTT

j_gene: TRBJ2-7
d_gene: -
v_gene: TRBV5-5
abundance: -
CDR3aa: CASSPQGLVYEQYF
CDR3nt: TGTGCCAGCAGCCCCCAGGGGTTAGTGTACGAGCAGTACTTC

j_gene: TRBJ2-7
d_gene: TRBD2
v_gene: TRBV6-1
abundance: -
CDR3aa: CASSEGLAGFKGEQYF
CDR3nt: TGTGCCAGCAGTGAAGGCCTAGCGGGGTTCAAGGGCGAGCAGTACTTC

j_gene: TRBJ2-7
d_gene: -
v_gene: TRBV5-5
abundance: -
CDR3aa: CASQGGYEQYF
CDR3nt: TGTGCAAGCCAGGGCGGCTACGAGCAGTACTTC

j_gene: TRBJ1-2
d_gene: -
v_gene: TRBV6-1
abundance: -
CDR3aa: CASSELTECGF
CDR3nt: TGTGCCAGCAGTGAACTGACCGAGTGCGGCTTC

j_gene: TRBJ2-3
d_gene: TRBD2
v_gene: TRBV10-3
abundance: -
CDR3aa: CAISAGTTSTDTQYF
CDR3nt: TGTGCCATCAGTGCCGGGACTACCTCCACAGATACGCAGTATTTT

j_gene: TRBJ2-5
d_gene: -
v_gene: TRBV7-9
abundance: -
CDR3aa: CASTSSRQGSQETQYF
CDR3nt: TGTGCCAGCACATCTAGTAGGCAGGGAAGCCAAGAGACCCAGTACTTC

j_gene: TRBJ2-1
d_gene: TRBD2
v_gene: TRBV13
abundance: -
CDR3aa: CASSADRSSGVFNEQFF
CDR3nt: TGTGCCAGCAGCGCGGATCGGAGTAGCGGGGTTTTTAATGAGCAGTTCTTC

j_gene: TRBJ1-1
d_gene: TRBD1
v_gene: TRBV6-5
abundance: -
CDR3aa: CASSYSRGLNTEAFF
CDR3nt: TGTGCCAGCAGTTACTCGAGGGGGCTGAACACTGAAGCTTTCTTT

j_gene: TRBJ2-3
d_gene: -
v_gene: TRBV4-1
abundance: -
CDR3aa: CASSQDSSGTDTQYF
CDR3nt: TGCGCCAGCAGCCAAGATTCGAGCGGCACAGATACGCAGTATTTT

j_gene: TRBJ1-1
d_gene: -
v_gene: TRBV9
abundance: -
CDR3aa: CASSDGDYTEAFF
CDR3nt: TGTGCCAGCAGCGACGGGGATTACACTGAAGCTTTCTTT

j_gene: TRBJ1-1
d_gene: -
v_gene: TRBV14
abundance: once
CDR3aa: CASSLRAGEAFF
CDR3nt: TGTGCCAGCAGCCTCCGCGCGGGTGAAGCTTTCTTT

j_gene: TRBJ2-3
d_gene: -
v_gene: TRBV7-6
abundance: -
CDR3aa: CASTPYGGSTDTQYF
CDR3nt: TGTGCCAGCACACCGTACGGTGGTTCCACAGATACGCAGTATTTT

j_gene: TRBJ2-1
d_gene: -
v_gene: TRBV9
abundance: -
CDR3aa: CASSVPGNDEQFF
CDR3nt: TGTGCCAGCAGCGTACCCGGGAACGATGAGCAGTTCTTC

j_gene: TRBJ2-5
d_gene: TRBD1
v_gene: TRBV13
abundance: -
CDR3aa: CASSSRQGEETQYF
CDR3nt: TGTGCCAGCAGCTCGAGGCAGGGGGAGGAGACCCAGTACTTC

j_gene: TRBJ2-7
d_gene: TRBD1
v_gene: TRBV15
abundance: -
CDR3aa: CATSEEAQGTSYEQYF
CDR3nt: TGTGCCACCAGCGAGGAGGCACAGGGGACATCCTACGAGCAGTACTTC

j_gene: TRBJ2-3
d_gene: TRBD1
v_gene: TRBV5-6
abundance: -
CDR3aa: CASSPDREFTDTQYF
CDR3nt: TGTGCCAGCAGCCCCGACAGGGAATTCACAGATACGCAGTATTTT

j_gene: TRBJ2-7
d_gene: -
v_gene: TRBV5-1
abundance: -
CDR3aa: CASSLQGRPYEQYF
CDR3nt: TGCGCCAGCAGCTTGCAGGGCAGACCCTACGAGCAGTACTTC

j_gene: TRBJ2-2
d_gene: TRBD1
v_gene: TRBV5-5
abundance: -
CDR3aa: CASSPGTGLSTGELFF
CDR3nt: TGTGCCAGCAGCCCTGGGACAGGGTTGAGTACCGGGGAGCTGTTTTTT

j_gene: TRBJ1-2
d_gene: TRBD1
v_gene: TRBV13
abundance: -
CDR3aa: CASSIRTGTYGYTF
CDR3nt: TGTGCCAGCAGCATCCGGACAGGGACCTATGGCTACACCTTC

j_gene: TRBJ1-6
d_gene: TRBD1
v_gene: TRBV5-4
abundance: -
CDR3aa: CASSSDRGASPLHF
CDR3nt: TGTGCCAGCAGCTCGGACAGGGGGGCTTCACCCCTCCACTTT

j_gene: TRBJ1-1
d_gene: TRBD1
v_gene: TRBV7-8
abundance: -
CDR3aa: CASSGRRGRLPNTEAFF
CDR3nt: TGTGCCAGCAGCGGACGCAGGGGGCGTCTTCCGAACACTGAAGCTTTCTTT

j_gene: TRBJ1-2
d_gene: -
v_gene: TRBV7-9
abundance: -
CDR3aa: CASSLNYGQNGYTF
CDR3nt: TGTGCCAGCAGCTTAAACTATGGACAGAATGGCTACACCTTC

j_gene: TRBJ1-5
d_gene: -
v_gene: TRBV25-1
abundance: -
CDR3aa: CASSVRGANGNQPQHF
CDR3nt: TGTGCCAGCAGTGTTCGGGGGGCTAACGGCAATCAGCCCCAGCATTTT

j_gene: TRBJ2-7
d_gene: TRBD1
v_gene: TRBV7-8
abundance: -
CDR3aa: CASSFDRGYEQYF
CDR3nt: TGTGCCAGCAGCTTTGACAGGGGCTACGAGCAGTACTTC

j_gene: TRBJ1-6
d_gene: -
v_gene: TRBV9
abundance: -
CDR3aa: CASSVGSDSPLHF
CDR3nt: TGTGCCAGCAGCGTAGGTTCGGATTCACCCCTCCACTTT

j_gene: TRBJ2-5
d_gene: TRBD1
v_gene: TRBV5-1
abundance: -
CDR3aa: CASSWTGGEETQYF
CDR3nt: TGCGCCAGCAGCTGGACAGGGGGGGAAGAGACCCAGTACTTC

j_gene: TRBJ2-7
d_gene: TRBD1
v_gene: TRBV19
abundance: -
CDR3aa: CASSPGQIYEQYF
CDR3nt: TGTGCCAGTAGTCCGGGACAGATCTACGAGCAGTACTTC

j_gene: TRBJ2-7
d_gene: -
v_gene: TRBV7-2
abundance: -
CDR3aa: CASSFLGAYEQYF
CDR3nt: TGTGCCAGCAGTTTCCTAGGGGCCTACGAGCAGTACTTC

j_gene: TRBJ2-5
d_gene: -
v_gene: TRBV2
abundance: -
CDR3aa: CASSGLTTNQETQYF
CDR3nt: TGTGCCAGCAGTGGATTGACTACAAACCAAGAGACCCAGTACTTC

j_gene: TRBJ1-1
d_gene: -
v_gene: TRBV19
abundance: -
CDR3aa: CASAPSGTLNTEAFF
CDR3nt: TGTGCCAGTGCACCCTCCGGGACACTTAACACTGAAGCTTTCTTT

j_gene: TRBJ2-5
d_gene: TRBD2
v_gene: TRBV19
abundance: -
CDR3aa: CASRETSGYAETQYF
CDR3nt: TGTGCCAGTAGGGAGACTAGCGGTTACGCGGAGACCCAGTACTTC

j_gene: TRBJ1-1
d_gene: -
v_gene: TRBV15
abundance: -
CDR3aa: CATRKITENTEAFF
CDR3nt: TGTGCCACCAGAAAAATTACTGAGAACACTGAAGCTTTCTTT

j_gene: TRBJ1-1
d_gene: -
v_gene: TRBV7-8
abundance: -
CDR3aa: CASSQGGGTEAFF
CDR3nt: TGTGCCAGCAGCCAGGGCGGGGGCACTGAAGCTTTCTTT

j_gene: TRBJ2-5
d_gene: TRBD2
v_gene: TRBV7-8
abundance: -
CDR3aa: CASSLAAFSGGTLATQYF
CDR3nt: TGTGCCAGCAGCTTAGCGGCTTTTAGCGGGGGGACGTTGGCGACCCAGTACTTC

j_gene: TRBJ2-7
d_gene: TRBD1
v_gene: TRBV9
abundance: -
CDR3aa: CASSPWTGGKEQYF
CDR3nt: TGTGCCAGCAGCCCCTGGACAGGGGGCAAGGAGCAGTACTTC

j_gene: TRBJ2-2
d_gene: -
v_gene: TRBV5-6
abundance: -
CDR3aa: CASSFMGGGELFF
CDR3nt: TGTGCCAGCAGCTTTATGGGGGGAGGGGAGCTGTTTTTT